The 13 T cell receptor beta chains in this list originate from one sample, sequenced in a study of T cell responses to AZD1222 COVID-19 vaccine. The protocol was immunoSEQ multiplex PCR, while the TCRdb copy is restricted to in-frame clones and leaves out a portion. Of under 200,000 clones in the sample, roughly 93% were seen once. The sequencing here drew on peripheral blood, taken on day 0 of AZD1222 vaccination. These receptors were obtained from an adult in good health.

The rearrangement joins TRBV5-6 to TRBJ2-5, with D perhaps TRBD1 (6 bases). CDR3 length: 14 amino acids. Germline CDR1 is SGHDT and CDR2 is YYEEEE. Trimming removed 6 bases from V and 4 bases from J, with 16 bases in between. The DNA of the CDR3 is TGTGCCAGCACCCCTCGGGCCAGGGGAGAGACCCAGTACTTC. This gives the protein CASTPRARGETQYF.

The chain employs TRBV5-1 and TRBJ2-5; D is perhaps TRBD2 (7 bases). The V and J ends lost 5 bases and 5 bases respectively, with 19 bases between them. This CDR3 contains 15 residues. CDR1 is SGHRS, CDR2 YFSETQ, per germline. The CDR3 loop reads CASSQGGGEVETQYF. Written as DNA, the CDR3 is TGCGCCAGCAGTCAGGGAGGGGGAGAAGTGGAGACCCAGTACTTC.

The chain is built from TRBV6-1 and TRBJ1-5; TRBD1 matches 8 bases. The CDR3 has 15 amino acids. Germline values: CDR1 MNHNS, CDR2 SASEGT. V dropped 1 base and J dropped 7; count of bases not matched to a gene: 6. The CDR3 DNA reads as TGTGCCAGCAGTGAAGGGGCAGGGGGCCGGCAGCCCCAGCATTTT. Protein product: CASSEGAGGRQPQHF.

The rearrangement uses TRBV21-1 and TRBJ2-3; the table assigns TRBD2, which was not confirmed against the DNA. TRBV21-1 has pseudogene status. The length of the CDR3 is 17 residues. The CDR3 sequence: CASRRGTSGSSTDTQYF. CDR3 coding DNA: TGTGCCAGCAGGCGGGGGACTAGCGGATCTAGCACAGATACGCAGTATTTT.

This chain uses TRBV5-8 with TRBJ2-1, with a tentative D call TRBD2 (6 bases). The V end lost 2 bases, the J end lost 2 bases, and 17 bases lay between the germline ends. This CDR3 has 17 residues. Germline CDR1 reads SGHTS; CDR2 reads YDEGEE. The DNA of the CDR3 is TGTGCCAGCAGCTTCGGACCCCTAGCGAGCGCCTACAATGAGCAGTTCTTC. The encoded protein is CASSFGPLASAYNEQFF.

In its sample, this clone was seen once. The genes are TRBV27 and TRBJ1-2; D is possibly TRBD1 (5 bases). This CDR3 contains 13 residues. Trimming pared 3 bases from V and 4 bases from J, leaving 9 bases between. Germline assignment: CDR1 MNHEY and CDR2 SMNVEV (reference sequence). The CDR3 DNA follows: TGTGCCAGCAGTTTGGGAGGGACCTATGGCTACACCTTC. It yields the protein CASSLGGTYGYTF.

V usage is TRBV18 and J usage is TRBJ1-3; the D gene is possibly TRBD1 (6 bases). V dropped 8 bases and J dropped 6 bases, with 17 bases sitting between them. CDR1 and CDR2 (germline): KGHSH, LQKENI. The CDR3 covers 14 residues. In DNA, the CDR3 is TGTGCCAGCGCGCCGCCCGGGACACAAAACACCATATATTTT. Protein: CASAPPGTQNTIYF.

The chain has TRBV21-1 and TRBJ2-7; the D segment call TRBD2 is taken from the table without a DNA check. TRBV21-1 is labeled a pseudogene. This CDR3 contains 15 residues. The CDR3 reads CASTSLPGGTDEQYF. CDR3 sequence (DNA): TGTGCCAGCACCTCGCTTCCAGGAGGTACCGACGAGCAGTACTTC.

This chain links TRBV5-1 with TRBJ2-1, with D unresolved. This CDR3 contains 13 residues. V was pared by 0 bases and J by 10 bases, with 11 bases between. From germline, CDR1 is SGHRS and CDR2 YFSETQ. In DNA, the CDR3 is TGCGCCAGCAGCTTGGTAGGTGGTTGGGAGCAGTTCTTC. Protein product: CASSLVGGWEQFF.

This rearrangement joins TRBV7-6 to TRBJ2-3; 9 nucleotides line up with TRBD1. The V gene end was trimmed by 3 bases and the J gene end by 2 bases; junction bases not matched to a gene: 3. There are 15 residues in the CDR3. Germline-derived CDR1 and CDR2 are SGHVS and FNYEAQ. CDR3 DNA: TGTGCCAGCAGCTTGGGACAGGGATACACAGATACGCAGTATTTT. Its protein is CASSLGQGYTDTQYF.

The CDR3 sequence is CASNLVGQGRTGELFF. Here the CDR3 DNA reads TGTGCCAGTAATTTAGTCGGGCAGGGTAGAACCGGGGAGCTGTTTTTT. The V and J genes are TRBV19 and TRBJ2-2; the D gene is possibly TRBD1 (5 bases). Germline V gene data show CDR1 as LNHDA and CDR2 as SQIVND (reference sequence). The CDR3 is 16 amino acids. V lost 7 bases and J lost 5, with 20 bases in between.

This rearrangement joins TRBV10-3 to TRBJ1-3, with D uncertain. The CDR3 loop spans 12 amino acids. Trimming removed 0 bases from V and 7 bases from J, with 4 bases in between. Per germline, CDR1 ENHRY and CDR2 SYGVKD. CDR3 amino acids: CAISESGNTIYF. The CDR3 region has the DNA TGTGCCATCAGTGAGTCGGGGAACACCATATATTTT.

The V and J genes are TRBV28 and TRBJ2-1; 11 nucleotides line up with TRBD2. Per the germline V gene, CDR1 is MDHEN and CDR2 is SYDVKM. The CDR3 has 15 amino acids. The V gene end was trimmed by 6 bases and the J gene end by 9 bases; junction bases not matched to a gene: 10. CDR3: CASSHELAGDIEQFF. The CDR3 bases are TGTGCCAGCAGCCACGAACTAGCGGGAGATATTGAGCAGTTCTTC.